Listed below are T cell receptor beta chains from one sample, sequenced in a study of metastatic and nonmetastatic thyroid tumors. MiXCR reprocessed the PCR reads for TCRdb. The sample holds roughly 30,000 clones, roughly 3.5% seen once. Specimen: blood. The origin of the receptors is a male donor with papillary thyroid cancer or a benign thyroid nodule (not recorded which). Some clones in this sample may be carry-over from other donors' samples. Both conserved end residues are part of each CDR3. A D gene is named only where the DNA matches it firmly.

v_gene	d_gene	j_gene	CDR3aa
TRBV28	.	TRBJ1-2	CATLGTLYGYTF
TRBV6-2/TRBV6-3	.	TRBJ2-3	CASSYSSGSITDTQYF
TRBV28	TRBD2	TRBJ2-1	CASSRRLAGYNEQFF
TRBV28	.	TRBJ2-2	CASTARGIGTGELFF
TRBV2	.	TRBJ1-1	CASSGGTFRGTEAFF
TRBV6-2/TRBV6-3	.	TRBJ1-5	CASTRSGAGNQPQHF
TRBV10-3	.	TRBJ1-6	CAAGTRVGNSPLHF
TRBV7-3	TRBD2	TRBJ2-1	CASSLESGRGNEQFF
TRBV20-1	.	TRBJ1-1	CSAPWGSGDTEAFF
TRBV7-3	TRBD2	TRBJ2-5	CASSLIGGGETQYF
TRBV5-1	.	TRBJ2-6	CASSLGPQTSGANVLTF
TRBV9	TRBD1	TRBJ1-5	CASSAGGGTQPQHF
TRBV6-1	TRBD1	TRBJ1-2	CASRLRQGANTF
TRBV6-1	.	TRBJ2-6	CASSEQNSGANVLTF
TRBV6-2/TRBV6-3	TRBD1	TRBJ1-2	CASKQGAGGYTF
TRBV6-1	.	TRBJ1-1	CASTHGGASTEAFF
TRBV11-2	.	TRBJ1-1	CASSEVGGPTEAFF
TRBV6-1	.	TRBJ2-3	CASSEIGSTDTQYF
TRBV6-1	.	TRBJ2-7	CASSTLGTYEQYF
TRBV7-6	.	TRBJ2-1	CASSLAGPQNEQFF
TRBV11-2	.	TRBJ2-1	CASSSWTESYNEQFF
TRBV9	.	TRBJ2-3	CASSVGSTDTQYF
TRBV4-1	TRBD1	TRBJ1-1	CASSHRQGAMNTEAFF
TRBV19	TRBD2	TRBJ2-1	CASSTIAGGSYNEQFF
TRBV6-4	.	TRBJ2-7	CATQAGTSYEQYF